This TCR beta chain was recovered during a study of tumor-infiltrating lymphocytes in localized non-small cell lung cancer (dated by TCRdb to the early 2020s). Concerning the study at large: The cohort included patients whose samples were collected after neoadjuvant chemotherapy, as well as both smokers and never-smokers and several histologies. From each patient came resected tumor tissue plus uninvolved lung tissue from that same patient, and the uninvolved lung tissue was described as non-adjacent to the tumor. Flow cytometry, multiplex immunofluorescence, RNA-seq, exome sequencing and proteomics were applied to the same patients as TCR sequencing, which was one of several integrated assays. The overall ICON cohort comprised over 120 surgical patients with localized non-small cell lung cancer whose tumors were resected. For roughly 56 patients, immunoSEQ T-cell fraction was compared between paired tumor and uninvolved lung.

Worth noting for this clone: The target of this receptor is not known. Base-call qualities are not available, and no considerably larger clone is one nucleotide away.

Patient enrollment in ICON started in April 2016, and the final patient was enrolled in 2018. Fresh tumor and matched uninvolved tissue for in-depth immune analyses, including TCR sequencing, were collected from a subcohort of some 69 patients. DNA for TCR sequencing was isolated from bulk tissue, and no cell sorting was done. The T-cell fraction in tumor and uninvolved lung tissue was obtained from TCR sequencing using the immunoSEQ assay. In the source study's methods: In the survival analysis, patients were divided into a high T-cell fraction group (upper tertile) and a low T-cell fraction group (lower two tertiles), and the two groups were compared using a log-rank test. A signed-rank test was used to check for differences in T-cell fraction between paired tumor and uninvolved lung. In TCRdb, the immuneACCESS table is reduced to in-frame sequences with V and J assigned. These tables do not hold every clone; where another copy was compared, an unresolved V gene accounts for under half, and the others remain unexplained. Clone size and the V and J calls come from that table; the DNA yielded D and trimming. Here the sample has some 13,000 clones; approximately 74% occur a single time. The top ten clonotypes cover roughly 13% of the sample.

What the authors observed across the whole study: Higher T cell infiltration in tumors than in uninvolved lung tissue was supported by TCRbeta sequencing, consistent with immunofluorescence CD3 counts. Since assay coverage differed from patient to patient depending on how much tissue was available, TCR sequencing was done for only a subset of the cohort. Because different assays used different pieces of the same tissue, technical variation could not be distinguished from intratumor heterogeneity. No difference in TCR-derived T-cell fraction was observed between the flow cytometry-defined immunotypes IM1 (good prognosis) and IM2 (poor prognosis).

The V and J ends are trimmed by 2 bases and 7 bases, leaving 13 bases between them. The CDR3, from cysteine to phenylalanine, totals 13 residues. Just the 39-base CDR3 DNA is kept, in frame starting at base 1. CDR1 and CDR2 were assigned from the germline V gene (reference sequence) as SGHNT and YYREEE. The chain is encoded by TRBV5-4 joined to TRBJ2-7, with the identity of the D gene unclear. This receptor was identified in a human donor with non-small cell lung cancer. The sample was uninvolved lung tissue not adjacent to the tumor. The nucleotide sequence reads TGTGCCAGCAGCTTCTCAAGTGGCAGGGAGCAGTACTTC. This sequence encodes CASSFSSGREQYF.